These 14 T cell receptor beta chains originate from one sample sequenced in a study of CD4 and CD8 cells across lung adenocarcinoma regions. MiXCR, applied by TCRdb to the PCR reads, yields one record per CDR3 protein. The sample yields around 15,000 distinct CDR3 sequences, 55% seen once. The sequencing input was CD8+ T cells from the center of a lung tumor. These receptors were collected from a female donor with lung adenocarcinoma. The CD4 and CD8 labels of this study may be unreliable.

The chain joins TRBV4-1 to TRBJ2-5; TRBD2 matches 8 bases. Gene TRBJ2-3 matches the end of the DNA better, so the J call may be wrong. This CDR3 contains 18 residues. Germline-derived CDR1 and CDR2 are MGHRA and YSYEKL. CDR3 nucleotides: TGCGCCAGCAGCCAAGGGAGAAGCGGGGGCCTTAGCCCAGATACGCAGTATTTT. It translates to CASSQGRSGGLSPDTQYF.

V and J are TRBV4-1 and TRBJ2-5; the D gene is possibly TRBD2 (6 bases). The germline gives CDR1 MGHRA, CDR2 YSYEKL. Trimming took 1 base from V and 3 from J, leaving 21 bases between them. The CDR3 is 18 amino acids. The CDR3 DNA reads as TGCGCCAGCAGCCAAGCGGGCGGGGCGGGCCGTGACAAAGAGACCCAGTACTTC. The encoded protein is CASSQAGGAGRDKETQYF.

This rearrangement joins TRBV4-1 to TRBJ2-4; D perhaps matches TRBD2 (5 bases). The CDR3 extends over 15 amino acids. V lost 1 base to trimming and J lost 13 bases, with 20 bases between them. The germline V gene has CDR1 MGHRA and CDR2 YSYEKL. The CDR3 protein is CASSQGALAKNTQYF. DNA of the CDR3: TGCGCCAGCAGCCAAGGTGCTCTAGCCAAAAACACCCAGTACTTC.

This sequence joins TRBV6-1 and TRBJ2-2; a possible D gene is TRBD1 (5 bases). In germline, CDR1 is MNHNS, CDR2 SASEGT. V was cut by 2 bases and J by 6 bases, with 10 bases left in between. The CDR3 loop spans 14 amino acids. The CDR3 region is CASSEILGAGELFF. The DNA for the CDR3 is TGTGCCAGCAGTGAAATATTAGGGGCCGGGGAGCTGTTTTTT.

The table lists this clonotype with a few counts. The chain carries TRBV6-1 and TRBJ2-5; 9 bases are shared with TRBD1. The end of the DNA is better explained by TRBJ2-7, so the J call may be wrong. CDR1 MNHNS and CDR2 SASEGT come from the germline V gene. The CDR3 has 15 residues. CDR3 nucleotides: TGTGCCAGCACCGAAGGAGGGACAGGGCCTTACGAGCAGTACTTC. Translated, it gives CASTEGGTGPYEQYF.

This clonotype was seen repeatedly, ten times or more. This sequence joins TRBV10-2 and TRBJ2-7, with a weak D call TRBD1 (6 bases). The germline gives CDR1 WSHSY, CDR2 SAAADI. The CDR3 is 15 amino acids. Trimming cost V 8 bases and J 2 bases, with 19 bases left between them. CDR3 sequence: CASGDGQKITYEQYF. CDR3 bases: TGCGCCAGCGGGGATGGACAGAAGATCACCTACGAGCAGTACTTC.

The V call is TRBV6-1, the J call TRBJ2-5; D is possibly TRBD2 (6 bases). The V and J ends lost 5 bases and 4 bases respectively, with 17 bases between them. From germline, CDR1 is MNHNS and CDR2 SASEGT. The CDR3 spans 15 residues. CDR3 nucleotide sequence: TGTGCCAGCAGTATGGGACGCGGGGAATTAGAGACCCAGTACTTC. Protein: CASSMGRGELETQYF.

The V call is TRBV10-3, the J call TRBJ2-5, with no clear D. There are 11 residues in the CDR3. In germline, CDR1 is ENHRY, CDR2 SYGVKD. The CDR3 loop is CGGPAQETQYF. The CDR3 region has the DNA TGTGGCGGCCCCGCCCAAGAGACCCAGTACTTC.

This clonotype is medium-sized within its sample. The chain recombines TRBV6-1 with TRBJ2-1; 8 positions match TRBD1. Trimming at V came to 7 bases and at J to 6 bases, leaving 14 bases not matched to a gene. Germline V lookup: CDR1 MNHNS, CDR2 SASEGT. The CDR3 sequence is 16 residues long. The CDR3 protein is CASTPWRTGRFNEQFF. As DNA, the CDR3 is TGTGCCAGCACCCCCTGGAGGACAGGGCGGTTCAATGAGCAGTTCTTC.

By its share, this clonotype is medium-sized. The V gene is TRBV6-1, the J gene TRBJ2-3; perhaps TRBD2 as D (5 bases). V lost 5 bases and J lost 4, with 13 bases in between. The CDR3 has 14 amino acids. CDR1 and CDR2 from the germline V gene are MNHNS and SASEGT. The chain's CDR3 is CASSKGPRADTQYF. In DNA, the CDR3 is TGTGCCAGCAGTAAAGGACCGAGGGCAGATACGCAGTATTTT.

The chain carries TRBV6-1 and TRBJ2-1; D possibly corresponds to TRBD2 (6 bases). Per the germline V gene, CDR1 is MNHNS and CDR2 is SASEGT. The CDR3 spans 15 residues. The germline V and J ends were trimmed by 6 bases and 10 bases, with 22 bases remaining between them. CDR3 DNA: TGTGCCAGCAGATTGGGCTGTGCGAACAGCGGGGAGCAGTTCTTC. It translates to CASRLGCANSGEQFF.

The chain has TRBV4-1 and TRBJ2-3, with D maybe TRBD2 (7 bases). Gene TRBJ2-7 matches the end of the DNA better, so the J call may be wrong. This CDR3 spans 18 amino acids. Germline CDR1 and CDR2: MGHRA and YSYEKL. The CDR3: CASSRADGGRGATDTQYF. For the CDR3, the DNA is TGCGCCAGCAGCCGAGCAGACGGGGGGCGGGGAGCCACAGATACGCAGTACTTC.

A remark on this clonotype: The junction and the germline gene differ at one end; a read error may be behind it. J is TRBJ1-5 and V is TRBV6-1, with D unresolved. Germline loops: CDR1 MNHNS, CDR2 SASEGT. The CDR3 has 13 amino acids. The CDR3 is CASRDDWNQPLHF. In DNA form, the CDR3 reads TGTGCCAGCCGTGACGACTGGAATCAGCCCCTGCACTTT.

This chain joins TRBV30 and TRBJ2-1; D assignment may be TRBD1 or TRBD2 (6 bases each). Deletions cut 1 base from V and 8 bases from J, with 18 bases between. Germline lookup yields CDR1 GTSNPN and CDR2 SVGIG (reference sequence). The CDR3 loop spans 15 amino acids. In DNA form, the CDR3 reads TGTGCCTGGAGTGGATACACGGGGGCCCGTTATGAGCAGTTCTTC. The encoded protein is CAWSGYTGARYEQFF.